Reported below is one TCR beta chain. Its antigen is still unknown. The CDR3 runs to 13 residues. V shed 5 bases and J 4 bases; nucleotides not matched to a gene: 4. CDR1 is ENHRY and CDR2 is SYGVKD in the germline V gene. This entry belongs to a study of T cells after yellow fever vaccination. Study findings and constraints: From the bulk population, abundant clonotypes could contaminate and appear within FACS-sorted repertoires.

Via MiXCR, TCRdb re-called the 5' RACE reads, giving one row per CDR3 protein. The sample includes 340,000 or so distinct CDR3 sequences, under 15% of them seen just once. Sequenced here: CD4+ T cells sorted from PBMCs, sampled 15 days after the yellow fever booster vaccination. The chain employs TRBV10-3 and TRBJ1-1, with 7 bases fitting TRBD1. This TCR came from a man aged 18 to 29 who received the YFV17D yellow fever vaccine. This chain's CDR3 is CAISIGGRTEAFF. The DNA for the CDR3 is TGTGCCATCAGTATAGGGGGCCGCACTGAAGCTTTCTTT.